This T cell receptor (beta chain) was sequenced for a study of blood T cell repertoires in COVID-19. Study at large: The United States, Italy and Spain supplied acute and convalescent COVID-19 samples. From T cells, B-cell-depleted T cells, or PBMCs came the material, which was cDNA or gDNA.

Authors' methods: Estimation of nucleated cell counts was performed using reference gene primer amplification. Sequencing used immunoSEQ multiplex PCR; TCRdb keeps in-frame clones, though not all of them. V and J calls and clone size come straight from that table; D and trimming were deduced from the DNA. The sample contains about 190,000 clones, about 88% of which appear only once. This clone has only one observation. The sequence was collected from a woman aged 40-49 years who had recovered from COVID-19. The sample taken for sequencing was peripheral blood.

CDR3 DNA: TGTGCCACCAGCAGTGGACAGGGGACCGGGGAGCTGTTTTTT. Translating gives CATSSGQGTGELFF. The chain uses TRBV15 and TRBJ2-2; the match to TRBD1 covers 9 bases. This CDR3 region has 14 residues. Germline CDR1 LNHNV, CDR2 YYDKDF (reference sequence). Trimming took 3 bases from V and 5 from J; bases not matched to a gene: 1.